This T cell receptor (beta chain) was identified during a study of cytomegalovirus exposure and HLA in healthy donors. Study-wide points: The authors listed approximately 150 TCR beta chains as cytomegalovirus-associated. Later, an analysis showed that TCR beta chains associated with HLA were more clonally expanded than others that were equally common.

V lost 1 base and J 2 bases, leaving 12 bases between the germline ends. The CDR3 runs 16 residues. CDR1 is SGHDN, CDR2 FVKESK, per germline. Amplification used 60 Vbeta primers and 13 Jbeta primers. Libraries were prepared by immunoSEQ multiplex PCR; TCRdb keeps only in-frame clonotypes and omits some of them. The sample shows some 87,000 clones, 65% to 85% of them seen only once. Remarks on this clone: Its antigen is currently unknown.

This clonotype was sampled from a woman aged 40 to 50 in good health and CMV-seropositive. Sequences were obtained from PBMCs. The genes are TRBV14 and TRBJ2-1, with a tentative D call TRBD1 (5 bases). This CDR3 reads CASSQAEGAPYNEQFF. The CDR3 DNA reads TGTGCCAGCAGCCAAGCGGAAGGGGCCCCCTACAATGAGCAGTTCTTC.